This TCR beta chain was sequenced during a study of blood T cells in healthy people across ages. Study-wide background: Template switching captured about one barcoded beta molecule per two T cells. Whole-study findings and limits: Researchers report that TCR beta diversity correlated strongly with naive T cell percentage.

Sample-barcoded 5' priming and a J-beta primer mix drove a second PCR of about 6 to 12 cycles. TCRdb reprocessed the 5' RACE reads with MiXCR, giving one entry per CDR3 protein. Altogether over 1,300,000 distinct CDR3 sequences are present, approximately 59% being singletons, with the ten largest covering over 5%. CDR3 size: 17 residues. The junction had 7 bases not matched to a gene; V was cut back by 0 bases and J by 3 bases. Germline CDR1 reads DFQATT; CDR2 reads SNEGSKA (reference sequence). This clonotype was seen a few times. The antigen is unknown. The clonotype was recovered from a man younger than 35 in good health. Sequenced input: blood. The chain combines TRBV20-1 with TRBJ2-7, with 14 bases fitting TRBD2. Written as DNA, the CDR3 is TGCAGTGCTAGAGATTTTAGGACTAGCGGGAGGAGCTACGAGCAGTACTTC. Encoded protein: CSARDFRTSGRSYEQYF.